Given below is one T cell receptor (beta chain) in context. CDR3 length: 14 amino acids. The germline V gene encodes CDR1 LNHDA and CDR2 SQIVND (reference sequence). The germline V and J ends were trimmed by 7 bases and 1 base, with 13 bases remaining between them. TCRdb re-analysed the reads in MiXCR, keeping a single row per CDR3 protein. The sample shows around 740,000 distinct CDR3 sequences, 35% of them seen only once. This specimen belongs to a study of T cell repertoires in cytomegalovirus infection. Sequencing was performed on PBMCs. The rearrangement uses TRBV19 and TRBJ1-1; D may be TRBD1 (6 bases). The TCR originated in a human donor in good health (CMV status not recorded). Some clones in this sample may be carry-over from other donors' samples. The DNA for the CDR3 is TGTGCCAGTACTGTGACAGGTTCGAACACTGAAGCTTTCTTT. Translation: CASTVTGSNTEAFF.